The rows below give T cell receptor beta chains drawn from one sample of a study of blood T cell repertoires in COVID-19. Generated by immunoSEQ multiplex PCR, the TCRdb table keeps only in-frame clones and is missing some. Among some 120,000 clones listed, roughly four fifths were seen once. Sequences were obtained from peripheral blood. All receptors come from a man in his 70s with active or convalescent COVID-19. Both conserved end residues are part of each CDR3. The D gene is left open where the match is weak. Size is omitted from some rows. Given values are once, few, many or a class for expanded clones.

.	.	TRBV15	TRBJ1-4	TGTGCCACCAGCAGAGGGGGCGGATATGAAAAACTGTTTTTT	CATSRGGGYEKLFF
TRBD1	once	TRBV6-5	TRBJ1-2	TGTGCCAGCAGTTCTGACAGGGGCCGGGGCTTAGGCTACACCTTC	CASSSDRGRGLGYTF
TRBD2	.	TRBV4-3	TRBJ2-5	TGCGCCAGCAGCCGAATCTGCCCGACTAGCGGTAAAACAAAAGAGACCCAGTACTTC	CASSRICPTSGKTKETQYF
TRBD1	.	TRBV5-1	TRBJ2-3	TGCGCCAGCAGCGCTACAGGGGCCCGCACAGATACGCAGTATTTT	CASSATGARTDTQYF
.	.	TRBV5-4	TRBJ2-5	TGTGCCAGCAGCTTAAGGGGGGGGCATGAGACCCAGTACTTC	CASSLRGGHETQYF
.	.	TRBV28	TRBJ2-6	TGTGCCACCACAGGGAGTACTGGGGCCAACGTCCTGACTTTC	CATTGSTGANVLTF
TRBD1	.	TRBV5-1	TRBJ1-1	TGCGCCAGCAGCTGGGGGACAGGGGCGGGCACTGAAGCTTTCTTT	CASSWGTGAGTEAFF
.	once	TRBV11-2	TRBJ2-7	TGTGCCAGCAGCTCTGGACAGAGCTCCTACGAGCAGTACTTC	CASSSGQSSYEQYF
.	.	TRBV5-1	TRBJ1-1	TGCGCCAGCAGCTGGGCCGGGGGGGGCGATGCCCAGGGCGAAGCTTTCTTT	CASSWAGGGDAQGEAFF
.	.	TRBV7-2	TRBJ1-4	TGTGCCAGCAGCTCCGGGGCGGGGAATGAAAAACTGTTTTTT	CASSSGAGNEKLFF
.	few	TRBV7-9	TRBJ2-7	TGTGCCAGCACGATAGACAGCTCCTACGAGCAGTACTTC	CASTIDSSYEQYF
.	.	TRBV6-5	TRBJ1-5	TGTGCCAGCAGTAGGGAAGGGGATCAGCCCCAGCATTTT	CASSREGDQPQHF
.	.	TRBV4-1	TRBJ1-6	TGCGCCAGCAGCCAAGATGTTGGGCGATCCTATAATTCACCCCTCCACTTT	CASSQDVGRSYNSPLHF
.	.	TRBV6-2/TRBV6-3	TRBJ2-3	TGTGCCAGCAGTTACTCGATCAGCGACTGGGTACCTAGCACAGATACGCAGTATTTT	CASSYSISDWVPSTDTQYF